These T cell receptor beta chains were read from a single sample in a study of CD8 T cells in Susac syndrome. TCRdb fed the immunoSEQ multiplex PCR reads into MiXCR, producing one record per CDR3 protein. The sample includes approximately 150,000 distinct CDR3 sequences, over 80% of them seen just once. The sequencing sample was made of CD8+ T cells from PBMCs. These receptors all come from a human donor with multiple sclerosis. Each CDR3 is given with its conserved first and last residue. The order of the fields is clone size, D gene, J gene, V gene, CDR3 protein, CDR3 DNA. A D gene is named only where the DNA matches it firmly. Some rows have no size entry. The others give once, few or many, or a class for an expanded clone.

>.|.|TRBJ2-3|TRBV6-1
CASSEMRGMADTQYF
TGTGCCAGCAGTGAGATGAGGGGCATGGCAGATACGCAGTATTTT
>.|TRBD2|TRBJ2-2|TRBV19
CTSSIDSGVGELFF
TGTACCAGTAGTATAGATAGCGGGGTAGGGGAGCTGTTTTTT
>.|TRBD1|TRBJ1-1|TRBV4-3
CASSQVTGGNTEAFF
TGCGCCAGCAGCCAAGTAACAGGGGGGAACACTGAAGCTTTCTTT
>.|.|TRBJ1-5|TRBV7-9
CASSSGLYSNQPQHF
TGTGCCAGCAGCTCGGGGCTTTATAGCAATCAGCCCCAGCATTTT
>.|.|TRBJ2-7|TRBV5-1
CASSLGSGQAFYEQYF
TGCGCCAGCAGCTTGGGGAGCGGGCAGGCCTTCTACGAGCAGTACTTC
>.|TRBD2|TRBJ2-2|TRBV7-9
CASSLYRSTSEGAGELFF
TGTGCCAGCAGCTTATATCGCTCGACTAGCGAGGGAGCCGGGGAGCTGTTTTTT
>.|.|TRBJ2-6|TRBV10-1
CASSFTISAQSRANVLTF
TGCGCCAGCAGTTTCACAATAAGCGCACAAAGTCGGGCCAACGTCCTGACTTTC
>.|.|TRBJ2-4|TRBV7-8
CASSQLGLSSKNIQYF
TGTGCCAGCAGCCAACTGGGACTTTCTTCTAAAAACATTCAGTACTTC
>.|.|TRBJ1-1|TRBV4-2
CASSQDLVFYSRTDTEAFF
TGTGCCAGCAGCCAAGACCTCGTATTCTATTCGAGGACGGACACTGAAGCTTTCTTT
>.|TRBD1|TRBJ2-5|TRBV28
CASSFGLTGVALQETQYF
TGTGCCAGCAGTTTTGGCCTCACAGGGGTGGCGTTACAAGAGACCCAGTACTTC
>once|TRBD2|TRBJ2-3|TRBV28
CASSLFTAGGITDTQYF
TGTGCCAGCAGTCTCTTCACAGCGGGGGGGATTACAGATACGCAGTATTTT
>.|TRBD1|TRBJ1-1|TRBV6-2/TRBV6-3
CASSYRTGATEAFF
TGTGCCAGCAGTTACCGGACAGGGGCCACTGAAGCTTTCTTT
>.|.|TRBJ1-5|TRBV19
CASSIMLSAQHF
TGTGCCAGTAGTATTATGCTCTCAGCCCAGCATTTT
>.|.|TRBJ1-1|TRBV9
CASNLGGGQTEAFF
TGTGCCAGTAACCTCGGTGGGGGGCAAACTGAAGCTTTCTTT
>few|TRBD1|TRBJ2-1|TRBV10-2
CASSEYGQGANEQFF
TGCGCCAGCAGTGAGTACGGACAGGGGGCGAATGAGCAGTTCTTC
>few|.|TRBJ1-1|TRBV4-3
CASSQDRRGKSTEAFF
TGCGCCAGCAGCCAAGATCGAAGGGGCAAAAGCACTGAAGCTTTCTTT
>.|.|TRBJ2-5|TRBV12-3/TRBV12-4
CASTPPGVETQYF
TGTGCCAGCACCCCCCCGGGGGTAGAGACCCAGTACTTC
>once|.|TRBJ1-1|TRBV12-2
CASRPRGGRGTEAFF
TGTGCAAGTCGTCCTCGTGGAGGGAGGGGTACTGAAGCTTTCTTT
>.|.|TRBJ2-7|TRBV28
CASGVSEQYF
TGTGCCAGCGGGGTTTCCGAGCAGTACTTC
>few|TRBD2|TRBJ2-1|TRBV5-1
CASRGLAGVNEQFF
TGCGCCAGCAGGGGACTAGCGGGGGTCAATGAGCAGTTCTTC
>.|.|TRBJ2-1|TRBV24-1
CATSVGFNEQFF
TGTGCCACCAGTGTGGGGTTCAATGAGCAGTTCTTC
>few|.|TRBJ2-1|TRBV11-3
CASSLNSGPYNEQFF
TGTGCCAGCAGCTTAAACAGCGGGCCCTACAATGAGCAGTTCTTC
>.|.|TRBJ2-1|TRBV9
CASSPSINEQFF
TGTGCCAGCAGCCCATCTATCAATGAGCAGTTCTTC
>.|.|TRBJ2-2|TRBV3-1
CASSPLGTPHTGELFF
TGTGCCAGCAGCCCTCTCGGGACACCCCACACCGGGGAGCTGTTTTTT
>.|.|TRBJ2-1|TRBV20-1
CSAVVPIYNEQFF
TGCAGTGCAGTAGTACCTATCTACAATGAGCAGTTCTTC
>few|.|TRBJ2-1|TRBV7-9
CASSLGSRYYNEQFF
TGTGCCAGCAGCTTAGGTAGCCGATACTACAATGAGCAGTTCTTC
>.|.|TRBJ1-1|TRBV10-3
CAISESSGDPHHEAFF
TGTGCCATCAGTGAGTCTTCAGGGGATCCACACCATGAAGCTTTCTTT
>few|TRBD1|TRBJ1-2|TRBV3-1
CASRQTGDNYGYTF
TGTGCCAGCAGGCAAACAGGGGACAACTATGGCTACACCTTC
>.|TRBD2|TRBJ2-1|TRBV20-1
CSGSSGGVSYNEQFF
TGCAGTGGGTCTAGCGGAGGGGTGTCCTACAATGAGCAGTTCTTC
>.|.|TRBJ2-7|TRBV5-1
CASNQWTGTSYEQYF
TGCGCCAGCAACCAATGGACCGGGACAAGCTACGAGCAGTACTTC